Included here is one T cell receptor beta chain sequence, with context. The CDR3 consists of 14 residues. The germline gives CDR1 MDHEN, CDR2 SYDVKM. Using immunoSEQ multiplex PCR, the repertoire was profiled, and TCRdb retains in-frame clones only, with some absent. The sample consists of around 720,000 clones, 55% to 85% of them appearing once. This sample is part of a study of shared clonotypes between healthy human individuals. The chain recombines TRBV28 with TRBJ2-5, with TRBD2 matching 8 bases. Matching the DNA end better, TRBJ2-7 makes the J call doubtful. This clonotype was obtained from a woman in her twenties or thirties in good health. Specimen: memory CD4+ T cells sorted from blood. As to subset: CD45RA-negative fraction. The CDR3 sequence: CASSLAGGRYEQYF. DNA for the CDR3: TGTGCCAGCAGTTTAGCTGGCGGGAGGTACGAGCAGTACTTC.